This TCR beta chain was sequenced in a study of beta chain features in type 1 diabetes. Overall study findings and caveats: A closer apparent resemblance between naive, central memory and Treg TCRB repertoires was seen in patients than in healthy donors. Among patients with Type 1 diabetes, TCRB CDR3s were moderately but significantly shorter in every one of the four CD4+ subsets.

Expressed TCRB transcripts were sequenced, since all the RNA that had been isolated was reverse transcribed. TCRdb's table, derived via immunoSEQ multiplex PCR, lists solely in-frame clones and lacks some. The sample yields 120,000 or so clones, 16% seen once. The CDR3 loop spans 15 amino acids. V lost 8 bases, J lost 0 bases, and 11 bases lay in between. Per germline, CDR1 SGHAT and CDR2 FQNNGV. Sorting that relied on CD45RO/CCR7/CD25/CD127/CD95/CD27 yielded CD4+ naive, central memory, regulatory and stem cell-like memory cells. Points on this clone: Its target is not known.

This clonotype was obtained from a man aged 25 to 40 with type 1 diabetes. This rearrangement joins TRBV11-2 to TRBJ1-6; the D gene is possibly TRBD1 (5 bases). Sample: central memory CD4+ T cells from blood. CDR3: CASGGFGSYNSPLHF. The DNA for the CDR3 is TGTGCCAGCGGGGGTTTTGGCTCCTATAATTCACCCCTCCACTTT.